Listed below are T cell receptor beta chains from one sample, sequenced in a study of blood T cell repertoires in COVID-19. Profiled with immunoSEQ multiplex PCR; TCRdb holds only in-frame clones, not every one. The table shows hundreds of thousands of clones, with less than 90% occurring only once. Sequenced input: peripheral blood. These receptor sequences come from a man aged 35 to 55 with acute or convalescent COVID-19. CDR3s include the opening cysteine and the closing phenylalanine or tryptophan. The order of the fields is CDR3 DNA, CDR3 protein, J gene, CDR3 length, V gene, D gene, clone size. A D gene is named only where the DNA matches it firmly. Clone size is stated in some rows and not others, as once, few, many or a class when expanded.

cdr3_nt: TGTGCCAGCAGCTTAACTCCGGACACCCGCTCGACGTATGGCTACACCTTC
cdr3_aa: CASSLTPDTRSTYGYTF
j_call: TRBJ1-2
cdr3_length: 17
v_call: TRBV7-3
d_call: NA
clone_size: NA

cdr3_nt: TGTGCCAGCAGCTTAGCGGACAGGGGCTTACATGGCTACACCTTC
cdr3_aa: CASSLADRGLHGYTF
j_call: TRBJ1-2
cdr3_length: 15
v_call: TRBV7-8
d_call: TRBD1
clone_size: NA

cdr3_nt: TGTGCCAGTAGTCCCCCCAGGGACAGGGTGAACGGCTACACCTTC
cdr3_aa: CASSPPRDRVNGYTF
j_call: TRBJ1-2
cdr3_length: 15
v_call: TRBV19
d_call: TRBD1
clone_size: few

cdr3_nt: TGTGCCAGCAGTGAAGCTTGGACAGGGGTAAGATCACCCCTCCACTTT
cdr3_aa: CASSEAWTGVRSPLHF
j_call: TRBJ1-6
cdr3_length: 16
v_call: TRBV6-1
d_call: TRBD1
clone_size: NA

cdr3_nt: TGTGCCAGCAGTTACTCTACCCCGGGGGAGCAGTACTTC
cdr3_aa: CASSYSTPGEQYF
j_call: TRBJ2-7
cdr3_length: 13
v_call: TRBV6-2/TRBV6-3
d_call: NA
clone_size: NA

cdr3_nt: TGCGCCAGCAGCCAAGATCCTAGCAGACCCACCGGGGAGCTGTTTTTT
cdr3_aa: CASSQDPSRPTGELFF
j_call: TRBJ2-2
cdr3_length: 16
v_call: TRBV4-1
d_call: NA
clone_size: NA

cdr3_nt: TGTGCCAGCAGCTTAGGGGGACAGGGGGCAATTGGCTACACCTTC
cdr3_aa: CASSLGGQGAIGYTF
j_call: TRBJ1-2
cdr3_length: 15
v_call: TRBV7-3
d_call: TRBD1
clone_size: many

cdr3_nt: TGTGCCAGCAGTTTTGGGCAGAGATACGAGCAGTACTTC
cdr3_aa: CASSFGQRYEQYF
j_call: TRBJ2-7
cdr3_length: 13
v_call: TRBV12-3/TRBV12-4
d_call: NA
clone_size: NA

cdr3_nt: TGTGCCAGCAGTCGAAGCCGAGGACATGCAACTAATGAAAAACTGTTTTTT
cdr3_aa: CASSRSRGHATNEKLFF
j_call: TRBJ1-4
cdr3_length: 17
v_call: TRBV2
d_call: NA
clone_size: NA

cdr3_nt: TGTGCCAGCAGCCAAGTATTGGTCGGGTATGGGCAAGAGACCCAGTACTTC
cdr3_aa: CASSQVLVGYGQETQYF
j_call: TRBJ2-5
cdr3_length: 17
v_call: TRBV3-1/TRBV3-2
d_call: NA
clone_size: NA

cdr3_nt: TGTGCCAGCAGTGACCGGGACAGGAGCACAGATACGCAGTATTTT
cdr3_aa: CASSDRDRSTDTQYF
j_call: TRBJ2-3
cdr3_length: 15
v_call: TRBV6-1
d_call: TRBD1
clone_size: few

cdr3_nt: TGCAGCGCTTCCCTTGGACAGGGTTACAATGAGCAGTTCTTC
cdr3_aa: CSASLGQGYNEQFF
j_call: TRBJ2-1
cdr3_length: 14
v_call: TRBV29-1
d_call: TRBD1
clone_size: NA

cdr3_nt: TGTGCCAGCAGCGCTCGGGGCAGGGGCGACATTCAGTACTTC
cdr3_aa: CASSARGRGDIQYF
j_call: TRBJ2-4
cdr3_length: 14
v_call: TRBV11-3
d_call: NA
clone_size: NA